This T cell receptor beta chain appears in the sequencing data of a study of T cells in Graves' hyperthyroidism and ophthalmopathy. TCR beta CDR3 region amplification was performed from RNA transcripts. First-round RT-PCR targeting the TCR CDR3 was performed with the HTBI primer set. A single record per CDR3 protein comes from TCRdb applying MiXCR to the multiplex PCR reads. The sample lists roughly 500,000 distinct CDR3 sequences, roughly a quarter occurring once. In its sample, this clonotype was seen many times. Patients with ophthalmopathy all had a Clinical Activity Score of at least 3, a NOSPECS grade of at least 4 and duration under 3 months. V was clipped by 5 bases and J by 6 bases; unmatched bases: 5. Per germline, CDR1 LNHDA and CDR2 SQIVND (reference sequence). The CDR3 totals 13 residues.

Sequencing input: blood. The clonotype was recovered from a woman between 25 and 40 years old with Graves' ophthalmopathy. V gene TRBV19 combines with J gene TRBJ1-2; 8 nucleotides line up with TRBD1. The CDR3 nucleotides are TGTGCCAGTAGTGGGGGACAGGAGGATGGCTACACCTTC. Amino acids: CASSGGQEDGYTF.